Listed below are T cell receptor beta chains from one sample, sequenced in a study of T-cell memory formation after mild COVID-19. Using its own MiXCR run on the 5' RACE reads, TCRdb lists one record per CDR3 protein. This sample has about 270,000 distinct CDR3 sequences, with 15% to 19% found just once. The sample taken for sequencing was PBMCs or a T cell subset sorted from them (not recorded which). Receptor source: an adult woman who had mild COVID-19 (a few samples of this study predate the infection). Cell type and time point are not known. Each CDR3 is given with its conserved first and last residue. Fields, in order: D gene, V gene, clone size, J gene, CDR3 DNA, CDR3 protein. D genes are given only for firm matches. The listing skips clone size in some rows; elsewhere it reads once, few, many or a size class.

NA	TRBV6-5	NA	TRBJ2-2	TGTGCCAGCAGTTCCTTCGGGGGCTCCGGGGAGCTGTTTTTT	CASSSFGGSGELFF
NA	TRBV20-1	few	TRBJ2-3	TGCAGTGCTTCTTTCGGCGCGACAGATACGCAGTATTTT	CSASFGATDTQYF
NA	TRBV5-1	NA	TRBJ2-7	TGCGCCAGCAGCTGGAGGGGGGTCTACGAGCAGTACTTC	CASSWRGVYEQYF
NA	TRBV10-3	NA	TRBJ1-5	TGTGCCATTGGGGGGGGGAGCAATCAGCCCCAGCATTTT	CAIGGGSNQPQHF
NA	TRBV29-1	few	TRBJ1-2	NA	CSVGSGTELF
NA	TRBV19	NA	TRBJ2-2	TGTGCCAGTAGTATAGAGTATGGAATAAGGGACACCGGGGAGCTGTTTTTT	CASSIEYGIRDTGELFF
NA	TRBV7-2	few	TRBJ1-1	TGTGCCAGCAGCTCGGGGACGAAGAACACTGAAGCTTTCTTT	CASSSGTKNTEAFF
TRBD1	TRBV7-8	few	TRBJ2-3	TGTGCCAGCAGCTTACAGTCGACAGGGGCAAATACAGATACGCAGTATTTT	CASSLQSTGANTDTQYF
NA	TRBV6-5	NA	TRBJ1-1	TGTGCCAGCACCACCTTACAGGGGAACACTGAAGCTTTCTTT	CASTTLQGNTEAFF
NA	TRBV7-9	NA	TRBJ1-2	TGTGCCAGCTCCCCCCAAACCGCCTATGGCTACACCTTC	CASSPQTAYGYTF
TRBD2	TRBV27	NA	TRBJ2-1	TGTGCCAGCAGTCACCCCAGCGGGAGATTGAATGAGCAGTTCTTC	CASSHPSGRLNEQFF
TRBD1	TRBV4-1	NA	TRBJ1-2	TGCGCCAGCAGAGACCGACAGGGCGGGAACTATGGCTACACCTTC	CASRDRQGGNYGYTF
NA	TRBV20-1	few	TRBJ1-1	TGCAGTGCCCTACAGTCCGGGCGAGTGAACACTGAAGCTTTCTTT	CSALQSGRVNTEAFF
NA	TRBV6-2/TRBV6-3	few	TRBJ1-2	TGTGCCACCAAGCCCCCAGGTGACTATGGCTACACCTTC	CATKPPGDYGYTF
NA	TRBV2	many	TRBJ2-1	TGTGCCAGCAGAGAGGAGGGCTCCTACAATGAGCAGTTCTTC	CASREEGSYNEQFF
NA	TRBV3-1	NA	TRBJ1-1	TGTGCCAGCAGCCAAGATCGGCAAACTGAAGCTTTCTTT	CASSQDRQTEAFF
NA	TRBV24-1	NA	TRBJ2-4	TGTGCCACCAGTGATTTGAACGGGAACATTCAGTACTTC	CATSDLNGNIQYF
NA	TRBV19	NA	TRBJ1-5	TGTGCCAGTAGTATTGAGACAGGCAATCAGCCCCAGCATTTT	CASSIETGNQPQHF
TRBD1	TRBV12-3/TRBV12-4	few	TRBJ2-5	TGTGCCAGCAGTTTAGGACAGGGGGCAGGCCATCGGGAGACCCAGTACTTC	CASSLGQGAGHRETQYF
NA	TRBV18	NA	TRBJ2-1	TGTGCCAGCTTCGCCACAGGGTACTACAATGAGCAGTTCTTC	CASFATGYYNEQFF
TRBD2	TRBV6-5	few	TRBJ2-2	TGTGCCAGCAGAAAAACTAGCGGGGGAACCAACACCGGGGAGCTGTTTTTT	CASRKTSGGTNTGELFF
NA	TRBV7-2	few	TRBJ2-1	TGTGCCAGCAGCTTGGGTAGCGGATCCTACAATGAGCAGTTCTTC	CASSLGSGSYNEQFF
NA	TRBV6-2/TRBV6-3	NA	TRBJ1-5	TGTGCCAGCAGTTATGGAGGGTTTAGCAATCAGCCCCAGCATTTT	CASSYGGFSNQPQHF
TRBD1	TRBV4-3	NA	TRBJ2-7	TGCGCCAGCAGCCACAGTGGACAGGGAAACGAGCAGTACTTC	CASSHSGQGNEQYF
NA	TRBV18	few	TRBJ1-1	TGTGCCAGCTCACCTATGAACAGCCTGAACACTGAAGCTTTCTTT	CASSPMNSLNTEAFF
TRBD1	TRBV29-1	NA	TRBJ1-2	TGCAGCGTTGAAGATCGGGGACAGTCCCTACTGCGCTATGGCTACACCTTC	CSVEDRGQSLLRYGYTF